These T cell receptor beta chains were read from a single sample in a study of blood T cell repertoires in COVID-19. Assay: immunoSEQ multiplex PCR; the TCRdb copy retains only in-frame clones and omits some. Here the sample spans 100,000 or so clones, roughly nine tenths being singletons. The sample comprised peripheral blood. These receptors were obtained from a man aged 45-60 years with acute or convalescent COVID-19. CDR3s include the opening cysteine and the closing phenylalanine or tryptophan. D genes are given only for firm matches. Rows give clone size only sometimes, using once, few, many, or a class for an expanded clone.

clone_size	d_call	v_call	j_call	cdr3_aa	cdr3_nt
-	TRBD2	TRBV27	TRBJ2-2	CASSPSGGTNTGELFF	TGTGCCAGCAGTCCTAGCGGGGGAACGAACACCGGGGAGCTGTTTTTT
few	-	TRBV3-1/TRBV3-2	TRBJ2-2	CASSLNAGSGELFF	TGTGCCAGCAGCCTCAACGCGGGGTCCGGGGAGCTGTTTTTT
-	-	TRBV13	TRBJ1-2	CASSPSSESRTYGYTF	TGTGCCAGCAGCCCTTCCTCCGAGTCTCGAACCTATGGCTACACCTTC
-	-	TRBV19	TRBJ1-2	CASHEGRGYTF	TGTGCCAGTCATGAGGGTCGGGGCTACACCTTC
-	-	TRBV6-5	TRBJ1-1	CASSYKRGTEAFF	TGTGCCAGCAGTTACAAAAGGGGCACTGAAGCTTTCTTT
few	TRBD1	TRBV5-6	TRBJ1-3	CASSFGDRGSAGNTIYF	TGTGCCAGCAGCTTTGGGGACAGGGGATCGGCTGGAAACACCATATATTTT
-	TRBD1	TRBV28	TRBJ1-1	CASPGQGRTEAFF	TGTGCCAGCCCAGGACAGGGGCGAACTGAAGCTTTCTTT
once	TRBD1	TRBV28	TRBJ1-2	CACRGHGYTF	TGTGCCTGCAGGGGGCACGGCTACACCTTC
-	TRBD2	TRBV3-1/TRBV3-2	TRBJ2-3	CASSQVSGGNTQYF	TGTGCCAGCAGCCAAGTTAGCGGGGGAAATACGCAGTATTTT
-	TRBD1	TRBV5-6	TRBJ1-6	CASSPGTGVSSPLHF	TGTGCCAGCAGCCCCGGGACAGGGGTGAGTTCACCCCTCCACTTT
-	TRBD2	TRBV7-2	TRBJ2-1	CASSSAGGPYNEQFF	TGTGCCAGCAGCTCGGCGGGGGGGCCCTACAATGAGCAGTTCTTC
-	-	TRBV4-3	TRBJ1-2	CASSQARTLYYGYTF	TGCGCCAGCAGCCAAGCCAGGACATTGTACTATGGCTACACCTTC
-	TRBD1	TRBV27	TRBJ1-6	CASRDRGSSTSPLHF	TGTGCCAGTAGGGACAGGGGTAGCTCAACCTCACCCCTCCACTTT
once	TRBD1	TRBV18	TRBJ1-2	CASSPARQGLYGYTF	TGTGCCAGCTCACCAGCAAGACAGGGACTCTATGGCTACACCTTC
-	TRBD1	TRBV10-3	TRBJ2-7	CAIRRTGPNYEQYF	TGTGCCATCAGACGGACAGGGCCAAACTACGAGCAGTACTTC
-	TRBD2	TRBV7-2	TRBJ2-7	CASSPRSGNAYEQYF	TGTGCCAGCAGCCCGAGGAGCGGGAATGCCTACGAGCAGTACTTC
-	-	TRBV19	TRBJ1-4	CASSQDSLLEKLFF	TGTGCCAGTAGTCAGGACAGCTTGTTGGAAAAACTGTTTTTT
-	-	TRBV2	TRBJ1-2	CASSEAKGLYGYTF	TGTGCCAGCAGTGAAGCGAAGGGGCTCTATGGCTACACCTTC
-	-	TRBV28	TRBJ1-3	CASRPHGSGNTIYF	TGTGCCAGCAGGCCCCACGGGTCTGGAAACACCATATATTTT
-	TRBD1	TRBV7-9	TRBJ2-3	CASERTGLAHTQYF	TGTGCCAGCGAGCGGACAGGGCTCGCACATACGCAGTATTTT
-	-	TRBV5-1	TRBJ1-1	CASSSLGGNTEAFF	TGCGCCAGCAGCTCCCTAGGGGGAAACACTGAAGCTTTCTTT
-	-	TRBV13	TRBJ1-2	CASSLGTDYGYTF	TGTGCCAGCAGCTTAGGGACAGATTATGGCTACACCTTC
once	-	TRBV5-1	TRBJ1-5	CASSLGTGSRNQPQHF	TGCGCCAGCAGCTTGGGTACAGGGAGTCGCAATCAGCCCCAGCATTTT
-	-	TRBV5-8	TRBJ2-7	CASSHPAGGKHEQYF	TGTGCCAGCAGCCATCCCGCCGGGGGAAAGCACGAGCAGTACTTC
-	TRBD1	TRBV5-1	TRBJ2-7	CASSETSTGTEQYF	TGCGCCAGCAGCGAAACCTCGACAGGGACCGAGCAGTACTTC
-	TRBD2	TRBV6-1	TRBJ2-7	CASSEATSGGTWEQYF	TGTGCCAGCAGTGAAGCAACTAGCGGGGGGACATGGGAGCAGTACTTC
few	-	TRBV4-2	TRBJ1-2	CASSQYLGTMIDYGYTF	TGTGCCAGCAGCCAGTACCTTGGGACAATGATTGACTATGGCTACACCTTC
-	-	TRBV3-1/TRBV3-2	TRBJ1-2	CASSPGRGTGGYTF	TGTGCCAGCAGCCCCGGGCGGGGGACGGGAGGCTACACCTTC
-	TRBD1	TRBV7-2	TRBJ1-3	CASSLAGQGASGNTIYF	TGTGCCAGCAGCCTAGCGGGACAGGGGGCGTCTGGAAACACCATATATTTT
-	-	TRBV19	TRBJ1-4	CASSVTVTDNEKLFF	TGTGCCAGTAGTGTCACAGTCACCGATAATGAAAAACTGTTTTTT
-	TRBD1	TRBV19	TRBJ2-3	CASSRGTGGTDTQYF	TGTGCCAGTAGTAGAGGGACAGGGGGCACAGATACGCAGTATTTT
-	-	TRBV27	TRBJ1-2	CASSPPDRYGYTF	TGTGCCAGCAGCCCTCCGGACAGATATGGCTACACCTTC
-	-	TRBV19	TRBJ1-5	CASSTAPRASNQPQHF	TGTGCCAGTAGTACCGCTCCCAGGGCCAGCAATCAGCCCCAGCATTTT
-	-	TRBV19	TRBJ2-5	CASSSLGGQGGETQYF	TGTGCCAGTAGTAGTCTTGGGGGCCAAGGTGGTGAGACCCAGTACTTC
-	TRBD1	TRBV6-6	TRBJ1-3	CASSLGTGGSLGNTIYF	TGTGCCAGCAGTCTCGGGACAGGGGGATCGTTAGGAAACACCATATATTTT
-	TRBD2	TRBV19	TRBJ2-5	CASSNLAGGQETQYF	TGTGCCAGTAGTAATCTAGCGGGGGGGCAAGAGACCCAGTACTTC
-	TRBD1	TRBV10-3	TRBJ1-1	CAISDRGAGGTEAFF	TGTGCCATCAGTGACAGGGGGGCAGGGGGCACTGAAGCTTTCTTT
-	TRBD1	TRBV23-1	TRBJ1-6	CASSQWGQGTNDNSPLHF	TGCGCCAGCAGTCAATGGGGACAGGGGACAAACGATAATTCACCCCTCCACTTT
once	-	TRBV5-1	TRBJ2-5	CASSLADQETQYF	TGCGCCAGCAGCTTGGCCGACCAAGAGACCCAGTACTTC
-	-	TRBV27	TRBJ2-2	CASRLLLNANTGELFF	TGTGCCAGCAGACTCCTCCTCAACGCGAACACCGGGGAGCTGTTTTTT